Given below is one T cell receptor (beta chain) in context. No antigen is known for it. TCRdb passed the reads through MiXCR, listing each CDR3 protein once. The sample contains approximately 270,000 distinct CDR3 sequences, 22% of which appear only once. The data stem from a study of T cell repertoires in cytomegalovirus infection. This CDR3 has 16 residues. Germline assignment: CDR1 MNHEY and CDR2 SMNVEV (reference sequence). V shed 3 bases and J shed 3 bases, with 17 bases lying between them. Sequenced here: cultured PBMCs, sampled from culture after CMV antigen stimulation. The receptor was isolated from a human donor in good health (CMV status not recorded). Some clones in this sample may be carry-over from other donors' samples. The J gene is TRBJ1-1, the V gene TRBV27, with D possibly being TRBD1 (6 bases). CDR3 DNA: TGTGCCAGCAGTTTCGGCCAGGGGAGAGGGTACACTGAAGCTTTCTTT. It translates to CASSFGQGRGYTEAFF.